These 22 T cell receptor beta chains were all obtained from the same sample, sequenced in a study of T cells in Graves' hyperthyroidism and ophthalmopathy (dated by TCRdb to the late 2010s). Library construction relied on multiplex PCR. Sequencing instrument: Illumina HiSeq 2000. TCR beta CDR3 regions were amplified from RNA transcripts. For the first round of RT-PCR on the TCR CDR3, the HTBI primer set was used together with the Qiagen OneStep RT-PCR kit. TCRdb redid the processing of the public reads, applying fastp at Q25 and MiXCR, and retained in-frame beta chains. For every CDR3 protein sequence, its rows merge into one entry that carries the most common genes and DNA. The sample records 500,000 to 600,000 distinct CDR3 sequences, about 43% of which are singletons. Approximately 8.4% of the sample rests with the top ten. Sequenced sample: peripheral blood or thyroid tissue (not recorded which). The origin of the receptors is a woman aged 18-29 years with Graves' hyperthyroidism.

Ten or more counts support this clonotype. The V call is TRBV20-1, the J call TRBJ2-5, with 7 bases matching TRBD2. The V segment lost 5 bases and the J segment 5 bases; nucleotides outside the gene matches: 11. CDR1 and CDR2 (germline): DFQATT, SNEGSKA (reference sequence). CDR3 size: 14 residues. CDR3 sequence: CSAREAWREETQYF. The DNA of the CDR3 is TGCAGTGCTCGCGAAGCCTGGCGGGAGGAGACCCAGTACTTC.

The table lists this clonotype with many counts. This chain uses TRBV20-1 with TRBJ1-2; D uncertain. V was clipped by 0 bases and J by 2 bases, with 13 bases between them. Germline lookup yields CDR1 DFQATT and CDR2 SNEGSKA (reference sequence). CDR3 length: 15 residues. CDR3 amino acids: CSARDRLLENYGYTF. The CDR3 DNA reads as TGCAGTGCTAGAGATCGTCTTTTGGAGAACTATGGCTACACCTTC.

This chain joins TRBV20-1 and TRBJ1-6, with TRBD1 matching over 8 bases. Losses at the gene ends were 3 bases for V and 8 bases for J; bases not matched to a gene: 12. Germline CDR1 DFQATT, CDR2 SNEGSKA (reference sequence). This CDR3 is built from 16 residues. CDR3 DNA sequence: TGCAGTGCTAGGGGCTTAAGACAGGGGTTGGATTCACCCCTCCACTTT. The encoded protein is CSARGLRQGLDSPLHF.

About this clonotype itself: This may be a read error: a much more frequent sequence differs by one nucleotide. This rearrangement joins TRBV9 to TRBJ2-7; 7 bases agree with TRBD2. Germline loops: CDR1 SGDLS, CDR2 YYNGEE. With 7 bases clipped from V and 3 bases from J, the junction kept 10 bases outside the gene matches. The CDR3 has 14 residues. The CDR3 DNA sequence: TGTGCCAGCTCTAAATGGCGGGAGAACTACGAGCAGTACTTC. Its translation is CASSKWRENYEQYF.

The rearrangement uses TRBV20-1 and TRBJ2-7; a possible D gene is TRBD2 (6 bases). Germline loops: CDR1 DFQATT, CDR2 SNEGSKA (reference sequence). The CDR3 spans 13 residues. V lost 4 bases and J lost 1, with 11 bases in between. The CDR3 nucleotides read TGCAGTGCTAATAGCGGTGGGTCCTACGAGCAGTACTTC. It translates to CSANSGGSYEQYF.

The rearrangement links TRBV5-4 to TRBJ1-5; D is uncertain. The CDR3 totals 15 residues. Per germline, CDR1 SGHNT and CDR2 YYREEE (reference sequence). Trimming took off 4 bases at V and 11 bases at J, with 22 bases between the two ends. CDR3 coding DNA: TGTGCCAGCAGCCCAAGACTAGCGGGAGGGTTGTCCCAGCATTTT. Its protein is CASSPRLAGGLSQHF.

CDR3 nucleotide sequence: TGCAGTGCTAGACGTAGCGGGACAGGGGGGGAAAAACTGTTTTTT. Its protein product is CSARRSGTGGEKLFF. The chain couples TRBV20-1 to TRBJ1-4, with TRBD1 matching 11 bases. After removal of 2 bases from V and 8 bases from J, the junction contained 7 bases not matched to a gene. This CDR3 contains 15 residues. Germline CDR1 is DFQATT and CDR2 is SNEGSKA (reference sequence).

At least ten counts were recorded for this clonotype. The chain joins TRBV18 to TRBJ2-7; D not resolved. The CDR3 extends over 12 amino acids. CDR1 KGHSH and CDR2 LQKENI come from the germline V gene. V dropped 4 bases and J dropped 4 bases, with 8 bases sitting between them. The CDR3 loop is CASSRTPYEQYF. CDR3 nucleotides: TGTGCCAGCTCACGGACCCCTTACGAGCAGTACTTC.

The chain joins TRBV14 to TRBJ1-3; D remains ambiguous. The V gene lost 3 bases and the J gene lost 8 bases, with 23 bases spanning the gap. Germline V gene data show CDR1 as SGHDN and CDR2 as FVKESK. The CDR3 is made up of 17 amino acids. The CDR3 here is CASSQTRINDPVDTIYF. CDR3 bases: TGTGCCAGCAGCCAGACCAGGATCAATGATCCGGTCGACACCATATATTTT.

The sample holds many counts of this clonotype. The V call is TRBV11-3, the J call TRBJ2-7; unclear D gene. V lost 7 bases, J lost 3 bases, and 13 bases lay in between. Germline V gene lookup returns CDR1 SGHNT and CDR2 YENEEA. This CDR3 spans 13 amino acids. As DNA, the CDR3 is TGTGCCAGCACGTATGGACCCAACTACGAGCAGTACTTC. Translating gives CASTYGPNYEQYF.

This clonotype has more than one count but fewer than ten. The chain links TRBV2 to TRBJ1-5; D not certain. This CDR3 comprises 14 residues. The germline gives CDR1 SNHLY, CDR2 FYNNEI. V lost 6 bases and J lost 0, with 9 bases in between. The CDR3 is CASSLAYSNQPQHF. CDR3 DNA sequence: TGTGCCAGCAGCCTGGCCTATAGCAATCAGCCCCAGCATTTT.

This clonotype was seen repeatedly, ten times or more. The chain has TRBV5-1 and TRBJ1-3, with TRBD1 matching 11 bases. CDR1 is SGHRS, CDR2 YFSETQ, per germline. With V trimmed by 3 bases and J by 0 bases, 2 bases remained unmatched. The CDR3 contains 16 residues. CDR3 sequence (DNA): TGCGCCAGCAGCTGGACAGGGGGCGGCTCTGGAAACACCATATATTTT. As protein: CASSWTGGGSGNTIYF.

This clonotype turned up a few times. A junction end diverges from the germline sequence, so it may reflect a read error. The chain links TRBV7-2 to TRBJ2-7; D might be TRBD2 (5 bases). CDR1 and CDR2 (germline): SGHTA, FQGNSA. This CDR3 comprises 15 residues. CDR3 residues: CASSLESAVSYGQYF. In DNA, the CDR3 is TGTGCCAGCAGCTTAGAGTCAGCGGTTTCCTACGGGCAGTACTTC. The full variable domain, rest sourced from reference TRBV7-2 and TRBJ2-7, is GAGVSQSPSNKVTEKGKDVELRCDPISGHTALYWYRQSLGQGLEFLIYFQGNSAPDKSGLPSDRFSAERTGGSVSTLTIQRTQQEDSAVYLCASSLESAVSYGQYFGPGTRLTVT.

The J gene is TRBJ2-2, the V gene TRBV2; D possibly corresponds to TRBD1 (6 bases). The CDR3 consists of 15 residues. Trimming pared 6 bases from V and 4 bases from J, leaving 15 bases between. The germline V gene encodes CDR1 SNHLY and CDR2 FYNNEI. The CDR3 reads CASSEGQGFTGELFF. The CDR3 DNA is TGTGCCAGCAGCGAGGGGCAGGGGTTCACCGGGGAGCTGTTTTTT.

Ten or more counts support this clonotype. The chain combines TRBV20-1 with TRBJ2-7; 7 nucleotides line up with TRBD1. The germline CDR1 and CDR2 sequences are DFQATT and SNEGSKA (reference sequence). The CDR3 is 14 amino acids. V was pared by 2 bases and J by 2 bases, with 6 bases of the junction left unmatched. CDR3 DNA: TGCAGTGCTAGAAACCGGGACAGAACCTACGAGCAGTACTTC. It specifies CSARNRDRTYEQYF.

The chain recombines TRBV7-2 with TRBJ2-7; the match to TRBD2 covers 10 bases. V was pared by 5 bases and J by 7 bases, with 23 bases of the junction left unmatched. The CDR3 extends over 19 amino acids. CDR1 is SGHTA and CDR2 is FQGNSA in the germline V gene. CDR3 nucleotides: TGTGCCAGCAGCCAAGATCTTATAGCGGCTAGCGGGAGAGGTCAAGAGCAGTACTTC. Protein sequence: CASSQDLIAASGRGQEQYF.

For the CDR3, the DNA is TGTGCCAGCAGAAACATATCCGTCCTCGGTGAAGCTTTCTTT. This gives the protein CASRNISVLGEAFF. The chain couples TRBV27 to TRBJ1-1; D not resolved. With 6 bases removed from V and 7 bases from J, the gap between germline ends came to 18 bases. Germline V gene sequence: CDR1 MNHEY, CDR2 SMNVEV (reference sequence). The CDR3 has 14 residues.

This clonotype was counted many times. V is TRBV3-1 and J is TRBJ2-5; TRBD1 matches 7 bases. The CDR3 runs 12 residues. V gave up 4 bases and J gave up 12 bases; unmatched junction bases: 8. Germline lookup yields CDR1 LGHDT and CDR2 YNNKEL (reference sequence). This CDR3 is CASSLGTDGEYF. The CDR3, as DNA: TGTGCCAGCAGCCTGGGGACAGACGGGGAGTACTTC.

The chain uses TRBV29-1 and TRBJ2-1; D gene ambiguous. Trimming took off 8 bases at V and 5 bases at J, with 13 bases between the two ends. The germline gives CDR1 SQVTM, CDR2 ANQGSEA. This CDR3 has 12 amino acids. This CDR3 reads CSLVVGNNEQFF. The DNA of the CDR3 is TGCAGCTTAGTGGTCGGCAACAATGAGCAGTTCTTC.

The chain links TRBV12-3 or TRBV12-4 to TRBJ1-6; D ambiguous. V was clipped by 3 bases and J by 9 bases, with 9 bases between them. The CDR3 has 13 residues. CDR3 DNA: TGTGCCAGCAGTTTGGGTATTGGTTCACCCCTCCACTTT. Translation: CASSLGIGSPLHF.

The V and J genes are TRBV20-1 and TRBJ1-1; possibly TRBD1 for D (5 bases). The V gene's germline CDR1 is DFQATT and CDR2 SNEGSKA (reference sequence). V shed 3 bases and J shed 3 bases, with 17 bases lying between them. This CDR3 comprises 15 residues. In DNA, the CDR3 is TGCAGTGCTAGGGGACTAGCGGGAGGCGACACTGAAGCTTTCTTT. It specifies CSARGLAGGDTEAFF.

The V and J genes are TRBV20-1 and TRBJ1-4; 7 bases are a match to TRBD1. The germline V gene encodes CDR1 DFQATT and CDR2 SNEGSKA (reference sequence). The CDR3 length is 13 residues. V shed 3 bases and J 4 bases; nucleotides not matched to a gene: 2. CDR3 DNA sequence: TGCAGTGCTAGTGGGACAGATAATGAAAAACTGTTTTTT. The encoded protein is CSASGTDNEKLFF.